This T cell receptor (beta chain) appears in the sequencing data of a study of T cells in women clearing cervical HPV infection. On the study more broadly: Cases were women with histologically confirmed HPV16-related CIN3 or worse, including 2 invasive cancers.

General study findings and limits: Controls had more TRBV6-7 (0.16%) than cases (about 0.11%).

This CDR3 spans 14 amino acids. Germline V gene lookup returns CDR1 DFQATT and CDR2 SNEGSKA (reference sequence). Germline trimming cut 0 bases from V and 8 bases from J; bases unmatched to any gene: 7. Some clones are missing from TCRdb's copy, which holds only in-frame ones; the method was immunoSEQ multiplex PCR. The sample holds 15,000 to 20,000 clones. About this clone itself: What it binds is unknown. The read halts 3 residues ahead of the CDR3 end, with the missing end drawn from the germline J gene.

This TCR was recovered from a woman aged 18 to 75 with a cervical HPV16 infection that either progressed to CIN3+ or cleared (not recorded which). The sample comprised blood buffy coat. The J gene is TRBJ2-1, the V gene TRBV20-1; 7 bases match TRBD2. CDR3 DNA, as far as it was read: TGCAGTGCTAGAGATTTGCAGGGAGGGGATGAG. It is translated as CSARDLQGGDE. The whole CDR3 protein is CSARDLQGGDEQFF.